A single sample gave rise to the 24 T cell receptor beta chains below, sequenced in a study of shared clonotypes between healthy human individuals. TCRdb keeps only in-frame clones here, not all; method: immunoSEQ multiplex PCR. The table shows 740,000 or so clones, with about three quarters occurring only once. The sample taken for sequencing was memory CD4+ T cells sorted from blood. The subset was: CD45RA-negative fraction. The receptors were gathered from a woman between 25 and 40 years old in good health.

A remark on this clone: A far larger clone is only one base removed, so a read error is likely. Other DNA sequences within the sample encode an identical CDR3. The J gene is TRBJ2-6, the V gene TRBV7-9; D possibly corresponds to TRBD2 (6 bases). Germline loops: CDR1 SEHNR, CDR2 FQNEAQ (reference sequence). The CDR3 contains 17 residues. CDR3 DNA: TGTGCCAGCAGCTTACGATCGGGACTCTCTGGGGCCAACGTCCTGACCTTC. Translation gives CASSLRSGLSGANVLTF.

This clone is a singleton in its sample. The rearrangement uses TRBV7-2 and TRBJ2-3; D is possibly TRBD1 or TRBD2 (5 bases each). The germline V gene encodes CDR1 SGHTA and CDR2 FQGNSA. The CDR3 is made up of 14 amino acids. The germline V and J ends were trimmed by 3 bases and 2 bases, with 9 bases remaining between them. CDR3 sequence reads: CASSFGTVTDTQYF. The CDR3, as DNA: TGTGCCAGCAGCTTTGGGACCGTCACAGATACGCAGTATTTT.

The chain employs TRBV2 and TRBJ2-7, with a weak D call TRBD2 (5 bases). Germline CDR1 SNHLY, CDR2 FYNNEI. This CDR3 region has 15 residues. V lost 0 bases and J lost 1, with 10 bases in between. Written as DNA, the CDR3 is TGTGCCAGCAGTGAAGCGCTTCGAGGGTCCTACGAGCAGTACTTC. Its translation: CASSEALRGSYEQYF. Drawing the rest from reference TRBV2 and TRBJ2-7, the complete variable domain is EPEVTQTPSHQVTQMGQEVILRCVPISNHLYFYWYRQILGQKVEFLVSFYNNEISEKSEIFDDQFSVERPDGSNFTLKIRSTKLEDSAMYFCASSEALRGSYEQYFGPGTRLTVT.

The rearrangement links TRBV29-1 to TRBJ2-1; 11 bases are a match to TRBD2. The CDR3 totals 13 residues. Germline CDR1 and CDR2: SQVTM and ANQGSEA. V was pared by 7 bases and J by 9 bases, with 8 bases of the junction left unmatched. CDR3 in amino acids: CSARTSGLGEQFF. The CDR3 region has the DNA TGCAGCGCCCGGACTAGCGGGTTAGGTGAGCAGTTCTTC.

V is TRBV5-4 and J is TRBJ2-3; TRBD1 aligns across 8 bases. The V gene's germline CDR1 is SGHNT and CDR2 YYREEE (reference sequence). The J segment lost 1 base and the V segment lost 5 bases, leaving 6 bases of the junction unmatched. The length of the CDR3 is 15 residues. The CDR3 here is CASSYPGQGTDTQYF. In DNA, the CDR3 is TGTGCCAGCAGTTACCCGGGACAGGGCACAGATACGCAGTATTTT.

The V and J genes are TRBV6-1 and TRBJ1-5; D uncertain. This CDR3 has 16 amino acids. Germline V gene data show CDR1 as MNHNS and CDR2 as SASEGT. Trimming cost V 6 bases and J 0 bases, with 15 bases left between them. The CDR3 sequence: CASREKHGVSNQPQHF. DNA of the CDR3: TGTGCCAGCAGGGAAAAGCACGGGGTTAGCAATCAGCCCCAGCATTTT.

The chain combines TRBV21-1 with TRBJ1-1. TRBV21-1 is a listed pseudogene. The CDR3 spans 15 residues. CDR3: CASSGLEGRDTEAFF. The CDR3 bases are TGTGCCAGCAGCGGGTTGGAAGGTAGGGACACTGAAGCTTTCTTT.

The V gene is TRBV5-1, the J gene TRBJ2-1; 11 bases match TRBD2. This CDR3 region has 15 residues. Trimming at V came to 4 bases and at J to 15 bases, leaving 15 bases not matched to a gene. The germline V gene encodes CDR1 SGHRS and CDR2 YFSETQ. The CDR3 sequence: CASSPGGLAEVEGFF. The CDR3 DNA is TGCGCCAGCAGCCCGGGGGGACTAGCGGAGGTAGAGGGGTTCTTC.

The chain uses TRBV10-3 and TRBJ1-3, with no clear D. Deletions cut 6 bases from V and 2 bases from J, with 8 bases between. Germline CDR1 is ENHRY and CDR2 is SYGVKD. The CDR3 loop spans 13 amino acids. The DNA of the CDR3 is TGTGCCATCAGGGAGCCCCCTGGAAACACCATATATTTT. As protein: CAIREPPGNTIYF.

The CDR3 coding sequence is TGCGCCAGCAGCCAAGTCTCGGCAGAGGAGGTGCAAGAGACCCAGTACTTC. Translated, it gives CASSQVSAEEVQETQYF. This chain links TRBV4-1 with TRBJ2-5; D possibly corresponds to TRBD2 (5 bases). V shed 1 base and J shed 2 bases, with 17 bases lying between them. The CDR3 spans 17 residues. Per the germline V gene, CDR1 is MGHRA and CDR2 is YSYEKL.

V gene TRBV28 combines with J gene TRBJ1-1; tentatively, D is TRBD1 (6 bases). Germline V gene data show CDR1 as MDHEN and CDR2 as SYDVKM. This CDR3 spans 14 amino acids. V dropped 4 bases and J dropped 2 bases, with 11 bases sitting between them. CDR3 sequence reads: CASSSTGENTEAFF. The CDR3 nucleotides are TGTGCCAGCAGTTCGACAGGTGAAAACACTGAAGCTTTCTTT.

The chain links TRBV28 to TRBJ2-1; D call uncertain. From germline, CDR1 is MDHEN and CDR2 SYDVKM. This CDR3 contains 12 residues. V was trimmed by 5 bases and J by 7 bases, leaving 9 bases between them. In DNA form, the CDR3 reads TGTGCCAGCAGTGTAACAGTGAATGAGCAGTTCTTC. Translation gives CASSVTVNEQFF.

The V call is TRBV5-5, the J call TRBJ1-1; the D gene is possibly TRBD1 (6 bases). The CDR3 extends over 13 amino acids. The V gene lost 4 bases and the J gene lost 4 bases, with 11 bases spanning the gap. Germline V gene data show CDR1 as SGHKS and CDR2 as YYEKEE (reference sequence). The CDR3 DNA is TGTGCCAGCAGCACCGGGGGCGGCACTGAAGCTTTCTTT. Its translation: CASSTGGGTEAFF.

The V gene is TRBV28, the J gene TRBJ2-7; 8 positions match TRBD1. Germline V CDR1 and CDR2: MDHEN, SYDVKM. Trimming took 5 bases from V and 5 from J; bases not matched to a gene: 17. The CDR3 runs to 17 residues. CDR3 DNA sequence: TGTGCCAGCAGTCCCCCAGGGGGGACAGGTCGCCGTAACGAGCAGTACTTC. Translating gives CASSPPGGTGRRNEQYF. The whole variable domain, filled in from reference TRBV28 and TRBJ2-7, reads DVKVTQSSRYLVKRTGEKVFLECVQDMDHENMFWYRQDPGLGLRLIYFSYDVKMKEKGDIPEGYSVSREKKERFSLILESASTNQTSMYLCASSPPGGTGRRNEQYFGPGTRLTVT.

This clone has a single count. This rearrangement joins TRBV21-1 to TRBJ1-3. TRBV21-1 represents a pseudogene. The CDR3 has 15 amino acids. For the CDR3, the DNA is TGTGCCAGCAGGATGATCGGTGACTCTGGAAACACCATATATTTT. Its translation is CASRMIGDSGNTIYF.

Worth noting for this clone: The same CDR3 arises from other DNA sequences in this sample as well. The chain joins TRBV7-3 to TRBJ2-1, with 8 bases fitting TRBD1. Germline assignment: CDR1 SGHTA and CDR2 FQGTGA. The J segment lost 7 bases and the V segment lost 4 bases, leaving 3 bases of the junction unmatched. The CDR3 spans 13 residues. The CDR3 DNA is TGTGCCAGCAGCTCCGGACAGGGTAATGAGCAGTTCTTC. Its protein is CASSSGQGNEQFF.

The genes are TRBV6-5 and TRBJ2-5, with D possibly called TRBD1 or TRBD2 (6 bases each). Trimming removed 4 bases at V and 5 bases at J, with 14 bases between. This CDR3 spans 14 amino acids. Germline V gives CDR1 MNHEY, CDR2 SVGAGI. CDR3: CASSFSGGGETQYF. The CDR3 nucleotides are TGTGCCAGCAGTTTCAGCGGAGGGGGGGAGACCCAGTACTTC.

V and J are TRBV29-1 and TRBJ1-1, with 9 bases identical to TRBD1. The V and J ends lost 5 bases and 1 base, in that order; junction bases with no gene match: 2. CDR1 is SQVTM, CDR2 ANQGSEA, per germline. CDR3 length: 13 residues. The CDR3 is CSVWTGANTEAFF. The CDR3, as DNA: TGCAGCGTTTGGACAGGGGCGAACACTGAAGCTTTCTTT.

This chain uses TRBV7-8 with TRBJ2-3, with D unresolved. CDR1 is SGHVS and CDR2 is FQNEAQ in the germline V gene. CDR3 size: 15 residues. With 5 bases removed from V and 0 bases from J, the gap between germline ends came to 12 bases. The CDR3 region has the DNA TGTGCCAGCAGCCCACTACTCTCGAGCACAGATACGCAGTATTTT. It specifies CASSPLLSSTDTQYF.

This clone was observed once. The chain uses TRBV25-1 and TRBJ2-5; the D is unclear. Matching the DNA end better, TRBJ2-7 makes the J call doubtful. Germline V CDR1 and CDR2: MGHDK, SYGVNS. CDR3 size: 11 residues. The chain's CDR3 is CASSPRTEQYF. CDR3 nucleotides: TGTGCCAGCAGTCCACGGACCGAGCAGTACTTC.

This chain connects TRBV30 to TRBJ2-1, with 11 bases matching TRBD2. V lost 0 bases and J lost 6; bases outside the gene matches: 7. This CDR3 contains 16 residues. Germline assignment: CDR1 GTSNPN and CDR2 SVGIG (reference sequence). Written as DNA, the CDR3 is TGTGCCTGGAGTGTAGTGGGAACTAGCGGGAGCAATGAGCAGTTCTTC. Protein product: CAWSVVGTSGSNEQFF.

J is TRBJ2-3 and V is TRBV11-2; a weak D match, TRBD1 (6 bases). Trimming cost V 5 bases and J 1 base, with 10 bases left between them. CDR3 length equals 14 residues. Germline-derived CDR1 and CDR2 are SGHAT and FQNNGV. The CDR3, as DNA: TGTGCCAGCAGCCACAGACAGGGCACAGATACGCAGTATTTT. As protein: CASSHRQGTDTQYF.

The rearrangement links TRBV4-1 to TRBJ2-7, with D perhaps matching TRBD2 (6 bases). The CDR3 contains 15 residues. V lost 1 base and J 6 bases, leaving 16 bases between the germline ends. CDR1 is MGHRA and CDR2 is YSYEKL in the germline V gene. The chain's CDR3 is CASSQGSGPRAEQYF. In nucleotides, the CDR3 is TGCGCCAGCAGCCAAGGGAGCGGGCCGCGCGCCGAGCAGTACTTC.

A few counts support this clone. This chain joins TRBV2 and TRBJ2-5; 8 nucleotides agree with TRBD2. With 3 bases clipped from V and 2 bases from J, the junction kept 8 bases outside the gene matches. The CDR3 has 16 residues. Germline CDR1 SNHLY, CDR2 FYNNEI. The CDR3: CASSEGSGAKQETQYF. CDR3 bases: TGTGCCAGCAGTGAGGGTAGCGGGGCGAAGCAAGAGACCCAGTACTTC.